One T cell receptor (beta chain) is described in this entry. This sample is part of a study of cytomegalovirus exposure and HLA in healthy donors. With 60 Vbeta and 13 Jbeta primers, the PCR was carried out. Sequencing used immunoSEQ multiplex PCR; TCRdb keeps in-frame clones, though not all of them. The table includes about 92,000 clones, roughly 80% detected once. Germline CDR1 and CDR2: MNHNS and SASEGT. The CDR3 is 17 amino acids. The V gene end was trimmed by 4 bases and the J gene end by 4 bases; junction bases not matched to a gene: 12. The chain has TRBV6-1 and TRBJ2-5; 10 nucleotides align to TRBD1. The sequenced sample was PBMCs. This receptor was taken from a girl aged 2 to 10 in good health and CMV-seropositive. CDR3 sequence: CASSGEPGQGRGETQYF. The CDR3 nucleotides read TGTGCCAGCAGTGGGGAGCCGGGACAGGGGAGGGGAGAGACCCAGTACTTC.